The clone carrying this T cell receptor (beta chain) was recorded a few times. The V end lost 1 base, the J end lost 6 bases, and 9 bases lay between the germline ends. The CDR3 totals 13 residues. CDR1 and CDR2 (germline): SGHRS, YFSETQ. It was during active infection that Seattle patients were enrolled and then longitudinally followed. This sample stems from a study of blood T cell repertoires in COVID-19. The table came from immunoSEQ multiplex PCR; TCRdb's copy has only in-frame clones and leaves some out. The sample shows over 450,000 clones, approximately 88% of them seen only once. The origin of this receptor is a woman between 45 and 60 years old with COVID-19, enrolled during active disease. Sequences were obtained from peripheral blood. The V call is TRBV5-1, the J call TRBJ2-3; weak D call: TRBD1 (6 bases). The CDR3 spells CASSLYTGDTQYF. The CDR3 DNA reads TGCGCCAGCAGCTTGTATACAGGGGATACGCAGTATTTT.